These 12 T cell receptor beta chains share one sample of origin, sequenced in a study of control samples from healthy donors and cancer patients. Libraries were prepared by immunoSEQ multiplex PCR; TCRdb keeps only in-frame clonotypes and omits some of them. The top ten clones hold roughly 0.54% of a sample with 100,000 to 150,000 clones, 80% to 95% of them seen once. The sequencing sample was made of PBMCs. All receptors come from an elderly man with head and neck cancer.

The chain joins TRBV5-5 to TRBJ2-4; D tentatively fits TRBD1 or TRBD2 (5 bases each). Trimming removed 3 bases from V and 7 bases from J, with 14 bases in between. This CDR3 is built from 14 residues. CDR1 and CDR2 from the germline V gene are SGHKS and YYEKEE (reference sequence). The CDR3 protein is CASSSQSGGNIQYF. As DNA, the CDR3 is TGTGCCAGCAGCTCACAAAGTGGGGGTAACATTCAGTACTTC.

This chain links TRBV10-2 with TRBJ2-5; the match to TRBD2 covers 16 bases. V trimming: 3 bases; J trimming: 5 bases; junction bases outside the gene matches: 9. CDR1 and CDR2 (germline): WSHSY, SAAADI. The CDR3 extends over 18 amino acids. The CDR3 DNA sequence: TGCGCCAGCAGTGAACCCATGGGACTAGCGGGGGGGAGCGAGACCCAGTACTTC. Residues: CASSEPMGLAGGSETQYF.

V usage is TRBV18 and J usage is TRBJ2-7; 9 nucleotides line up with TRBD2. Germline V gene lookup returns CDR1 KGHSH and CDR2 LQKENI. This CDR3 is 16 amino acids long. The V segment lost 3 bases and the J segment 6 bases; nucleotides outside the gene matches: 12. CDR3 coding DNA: TGTGCCAGCTCACCTCGTAGCGGGAGTGGGACCGGCGAGCAGTACTTC. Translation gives CASSPRSGSGTGEQYF.

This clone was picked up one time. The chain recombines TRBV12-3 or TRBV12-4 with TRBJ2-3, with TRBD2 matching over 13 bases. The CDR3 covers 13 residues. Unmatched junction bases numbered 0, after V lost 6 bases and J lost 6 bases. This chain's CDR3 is CASRGLAGDTQYF. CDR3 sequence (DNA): TGTGCCAGCAGGGGACTAGCGGGGGATACGCAGTATTTT.

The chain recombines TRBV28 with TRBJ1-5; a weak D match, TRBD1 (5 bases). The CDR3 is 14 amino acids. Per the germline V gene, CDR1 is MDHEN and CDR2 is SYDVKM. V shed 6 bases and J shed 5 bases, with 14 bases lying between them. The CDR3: CASRRIREYQPQHF. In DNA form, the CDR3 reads TGTGCCAGCAGACGTATCAGGGAATATCAGCCCCAGCATTTT.

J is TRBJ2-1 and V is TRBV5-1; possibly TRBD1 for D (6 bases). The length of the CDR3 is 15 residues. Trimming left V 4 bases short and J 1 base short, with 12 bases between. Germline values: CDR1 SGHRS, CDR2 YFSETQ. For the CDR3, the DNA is TGCGCCAGCAGCCCGATGGACAGTTCCTACAATGAGCAGTTCTTC. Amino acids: CASSPMDSSYNEQFF.

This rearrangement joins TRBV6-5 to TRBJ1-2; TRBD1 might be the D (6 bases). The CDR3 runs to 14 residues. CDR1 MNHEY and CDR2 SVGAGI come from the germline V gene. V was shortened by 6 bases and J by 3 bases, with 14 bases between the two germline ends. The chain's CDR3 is CASSPRQEDYGYTF. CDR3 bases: TGTGCCAGCAGCCCCCGACAGGAAGACTATGGCTACACCTTC.

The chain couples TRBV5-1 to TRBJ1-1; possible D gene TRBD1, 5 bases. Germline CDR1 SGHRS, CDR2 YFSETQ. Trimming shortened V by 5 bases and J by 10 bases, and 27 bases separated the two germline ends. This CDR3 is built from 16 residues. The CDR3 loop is CASRLGGGMPPELAFF. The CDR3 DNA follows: TGCGCCAGCAGACTTGGGGGGGGGATGCCCCCAGAACTAGCTTTCTTT.

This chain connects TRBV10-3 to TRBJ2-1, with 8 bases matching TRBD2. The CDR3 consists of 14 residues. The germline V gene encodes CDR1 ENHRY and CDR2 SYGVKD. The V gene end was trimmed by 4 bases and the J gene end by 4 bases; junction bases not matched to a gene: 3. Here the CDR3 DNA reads TGTGCCATCAGTGCTCGGGAGGGTTACAATGAGCAGTTCTTC. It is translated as CAISAREGYNEQFF.

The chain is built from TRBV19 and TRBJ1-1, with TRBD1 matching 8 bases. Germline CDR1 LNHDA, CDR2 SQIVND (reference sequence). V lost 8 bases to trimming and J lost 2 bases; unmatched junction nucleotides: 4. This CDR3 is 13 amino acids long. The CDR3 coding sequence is TGTGCCAGTCGACAGGGGATCAACACTGAAGCTTTCTTT. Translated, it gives CASRQGINTEAFF.

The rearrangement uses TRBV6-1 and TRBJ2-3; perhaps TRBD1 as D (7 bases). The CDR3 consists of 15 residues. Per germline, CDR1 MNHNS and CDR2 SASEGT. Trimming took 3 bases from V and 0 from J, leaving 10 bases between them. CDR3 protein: CASSEGGQSTDTQYF. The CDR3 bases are TGTGCCAGCAGTGAGGGGGGACAGAGCACAGATACGCAGTATTTT.

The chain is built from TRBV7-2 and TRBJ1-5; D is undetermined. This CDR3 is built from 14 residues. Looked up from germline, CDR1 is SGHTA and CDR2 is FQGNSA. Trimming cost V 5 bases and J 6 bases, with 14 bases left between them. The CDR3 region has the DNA TGTGCCAGCAGCGTATCTGTAACCAGTCAGCCCCAGCATTTT. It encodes CASSVSVTSQPQHF.